The T cell receptor (beta chain) described here comes from a study of molecular identifiers for immune sequencing clone quantification. At the level of the study: Five portions were made in replicates from RNA of roughly 20,000 or 100,000 naive CD8 cells, and four underwent sequencing.

This clonotype was seen ten or more times. Its antigen is not identified. CDR3 length: 11 amino acids. V was clipped by 2 bases and J by 5 bases, with 4 bases between them. The V gene's germline CDR1 is MDHEN and CDR2 SYDVKM. Sorting defined naive CD8 T cells as CD8+CD4-CCR7+CD45RA+. Via MiXCR, TCRdb re-called the PCR reads, giving one row per CDR3 protein. The sample has about 39,000 distinct CDR3 sequences, approximately 17% seen once; the top ten hold under 8.5%. Findings and limits, study-wide: Single-cell amounts of spiked Jurkat TCR RNA were reportedly detectable among over 750,000 naive cells.

The rearrangement joins TRBV28 to TRBJ2-7; D is ambiguous. The receptor comes from a human donor in good health. Some libraries in this study had Jurkat cell RNA spiked in. Sequenced: naive CD8+ T cells from blood, with Jurkat cell RNA spiked in. Subset described: FACS-sorted CD8+CD4-CCR7+CD45RA+ naive T cells. Here the CDR3 reads CASSLVHEQYF. CDR3 DNA: TGTGCCAGCAGTTTAGTCCACGAGCAGTACTTC.